One and the same sample provided the 24 T cell receptor beta chains below, sequenced in a study of cytomegalovirus exposure and HLA in healthy donors. Some clones are missing from TCRdb's copy, which holds only in-frame ones; the method was immunoSEQ multiplex PCR. The data show about 220,000 clones, over 70% seen once. Sample: PBMCs. These receptors came from a woman in her 30s in good health and CMV-seropositive.

The chain links TRBV6-5 to TRBJ1-2; D gene unclear. The germline gives CDR1 MNHEY, CDR2 SVGAGI. The CDR3 totals 14 residues. Trimming shortened V by 6 bases and J by 3 bases, and 14 bases separated the two germline ends. CDR3: CASRLVGRDYGYTF. CDR3 DNA sequence: TGTGCCAGCAGATTAGTCGGGAGAGACTATGGCTACACCTTC.

The V and J genes are TRBV30 and TRBJ1-1; D is unresolved. Germline V lookup: CDR1 GTSNPN, CDR2 SVGIG (reference sequence). Trimming cost V 2 bases and J 7 bases, with 8 bases left between them. The CDR3 consists of 11 residues. The CDR3 loop reads CAWSSGVEAFF. CDR3 nucleotide sequence: TGTGCCTGGAGTTCGGGTGTTGAAGCTTTCTTT.

This clone was detected a few times. The chain employs TRBV6-1 and TRBJ2-5; TRBD1 aligns across 8 bases. The V gene end was trimmed by 4 bases and the J gene end by 1 base; junction bases not matched to a gene: 5. The germline V gene has CDR1 MNHNS and CDR2 SASEGT. The CDR3 length is 15 residues. The CDR3 protein is CASSGHRGFQETQYF. The CDR3 DNA reads as TGTGCCAGCAGTGGTCACAGGGGGTTCCAAGAGACCCAGTACTTC.

V usage is TRBV5-1 and J usage is TRBJ1-1; D may be TRBD1 (5 bases). Germline V gene sequence: CDR1 SGHRS, CDR2 YFSETQ. Between the trimmed V and J ends, which lost 0 bases and 3 bases, there was a span of 9 bases. The CDR3 loop spans 14 amino acids. This CDR3 reads CASSLGRDYTEAFF. CDR3 nucleotides: TGCGCCAGCAGCTTGGGCAGGGACTACACTGAAGCTTTCTTT.

The chain links TRBV27 to TRBJ1-1, with a tentative D call TRBD1 (6 bases). The CDR3 covers 11 residues. Germline loops: CDR1 MNHEY, CDR2 SMNVEV (reference sequence). V lost 1 base, J lost 9 bases, and 6 bases lay in between. The CDR3 nucleotides are TGTGCCAGCAGTTTATGGGGGCAAGCTTTCTTT. Translation gives CASSLWGQAFF.

The V gene is TRBV28, the J gene TRBJ1-2; D gene unclear. The CDR3 is 14 amino acids. Germline V gives CDR1 MDHEN, CDR2 SYDVKM. V dropped 6 bases and J dropped 0 bases, with 11 bases sitting between them. The CDR3 coding sequence is TGTGCCAGCAGCATCCCCGGGACTAACTATGGCTACACCTTC. Its protein product is CASSIPGTNYGYTF.

The chain is built from TRBV7-9 and TRBJ1-1, with TRBD1 identical over 8 bases. Germline V lookup: CDR1 SEHNR, CDR2 FQNEAQ (reference sequence). The junction had 6 bases not matched to a gene; V was cut back by 4 bases and J by 5 bases. CDR3 size: 14 residues. DNA for the CDR3: TGTGCCAGCAGCTCAGACAGGGGTGGTACTGAAGCTTTCTTT. Translating gives CASSSDRGGTEAFF.

This chain's CDR3 is CSVEEGEKLFF. CDR3 DNA sequence: TGCAGCGTTGAGGAGGGCGAAAAACTGTTTTTT. The chain carries TRBV29-1 and TRBJ1-4, with D unclear. The germline CDR1 and CDR2 sequences are SQVTM and ANQGSEA. Trimming took 3 bases from V and 8 from J, leaving 7 bases between them. The CDR3 runs to 11 residues.

The chain recombines TRBV30 with TRBJ1-1; the D gene is possibly TRBD1 (5 bases). V was shortened by 1 base and J by 4 bases, with 7 bases between the two germline ends. Germline CDR1 and CDR2: GTSNPN and SVGIG (reference sequence). The CDR3 is made up of 12 amino acids. The CDR3 region is CAWSAGGTEAFF. The CDR3 coding sequence is TGTGCCTGGAGTGCCGGGGGCACTGAAGCTTTCTTT.

The gene calls are TRBV5-1 and TRBJ2-5; a possible D gene is TRBD2 (5 bases). CDR1 and CDR2 from the germline V gene are SGHRS and YFSETQ. This CDR3 spans 14 amino acids. The V gene lost 2 bases and the J gene lost 1 base, with 9 bases spanning the gap. CDR3: CASSLGLIQETQYF. The CDR3 nucleotides read TGCGCCAGCAGCTTAGGACTGATCCAAGAGACCCAGTACTTC.

The rearrangement links TRBV2 to TRBJ1-5, with unresolved D. V gave up 7 bases and J gave up 0 bases, with 4 bases separating them. Germline V gives CDR1 SNHLY, CDR2 FYNNEI. The CDR3 contains 12 residues. CDR3 nucleotides: TGTGCCAGCACCCATAGCAATCAGCCCCAGCATTTT. Translated, it gives CASTHSNQPQHF.

The V call is TRBV2, the J call TRBJ2-3, with TRBD2 matching over 8 bases. Germline CDR1 SNHLY, CDR2 FYNNEI. The junction had 1 base not matched to a gene; V was cut back by 2 bases and J by 0 bases. The CDR3 runs to 15 residues. Written as DNA, the CDR3 is TGTGCCAGCAGTGAAACTAGCGGAAGCACAGATACGCAGTATTTT. As protein: CASSETSGSTDTQYF.

This chain joins TRBV7-9 and TRBJ2-2; D is undetermined. The CDR3 is 18 amino acids. CDR1 and CDR2 from the germline V gene are SEHNR and FQNEAQ (reference sequence). Trimming shortened V by 5 bases and J by 2 bases, and 21 bases separated the two germline ends. The CDR3 sequence: CASSLSIKSPLNTGELFF. The CDR3 DNA sequence: TGTGCCAGCAGCCTATCGATTAAATCCCCCCTAAACACCGGGGAGCTGTTTTTT.

This chain links TRBV18 with TRBJ2-5; the match to TRBD2 covers 7 bases. Germline loops: CDR1 KGHSH, CDR2 LQKENI. There are 15 residues in the CDR3. Trimming took 2 bases from V and 10 from J; bases not matched to a gene: 13. DNA of the CDR3: TGTGCCAGCTCACCAGGGGGAGGGAGTATAACCAACCAGTACTTC. It codes for CASSPGGGSITNQYF.

The rearrangement joins TRBV29-1 to TRBJ1-1; TRBD1 aligns across 7 bases. Looked up from germline, CDR1 is SQVTM and CDR2 is ANQGSEA. The CDR3 totals 13 residues. V was pared by 7 bases and J by 5 bases, with 10 bases of the junction left unmatched. CDR3 nucleotides: TGCAGCGCCTGCAGGGGGTCGGGAACTGAAGCTTTCTTT. This gives the protein CSACRGSGTEAFF.

This chain connects TRBV29-1 to TRBJ2-7, with 8 bases identical to TRBD1. The length of the CDR3 is 12 residues. The J segment lost 4 bases and the V segment lost 2 bases, leaving 1 base of the junction unmatched. CDR1 is SQVTM and CDR2 is ANQGSEA in the germline V gene. This CDR3 is CSVEQGAYEQYF. In DNA, the CDR3 is TGCAGCGTTGAACAGGGGGCTTACGAGCAGTACTTC.

This chain connects TRBV27 to TRBJ2-7, with 9 bases identical to TRBD2. The CDR3 spans 14 residues. V was clipped by 4 bases and J by 6 bases; unmatched bases: 7. Germline assignment: CDR1 MNHEY and CDR2 SMNVEV (reference sequence). The CDR3 sequence is CASSWGGRASEQYF. Here the CDR3 DNA reads TGTGCCAGCAGTTGGGGCGGGAGGGCCTCCGAGCAGTACTTC.

A single count supports this clone. The V and J genes are TRBV27 and TRBJ1-3, with D possibly TRBD1 on 6 matching bases. The CDR3 sequence is 16 residues long. Germline-derived CDR1 and CDR2 are MNHEY and SMNVEV (reference sequence). V was pared by 5 bases and J by 2 bases, with 16 bases between. In DNA, the CDR3 is TGTGCCAGCAGTGGGGGGGCTGGGAAGCCTGGAAACACCATATATTTT. Translating it yields CASSGGAGKPGNTIYF.

The chain employs TRBV4-1 and TRBJ1-1; D perhaps matches TRBD1 (5 bases). There are 15 residues in the CDR3. In germline, CDR1 is MGHRA, CDR2 YSYEKL. Trimming stripped 0 bases from V and 4 bases from J, with 12 bases between. The CDR3 coding sequence is TGCGCCAGCAGCCAAGATAGGACCCAGGGCACTGAAGCTTTCTTT. Translation gives CASSQDRTQGTEAFF.

This chain joins TRBV27 and TRBJ2-1; D call uncertain. Germline V gives CDR1 MNHEY, CDR2 SMNVEV (reference sequence). Trimming removed 3 bases from V and 6 bases from J, with 15 bases in between. The length of the CDR3 is 15 residues. Written as DNA, the CDR3 is TGTGCCAGCAGTTTGGGTAGCAGCACCGCCAATGAGCAGTTCTTC. Amino acids: CASSLGSSTANEQFF.

V gene TRBV5-1 combines with J gene TRBJ2-1, with 12 bases fitting TRBD2. The CDR3 is made up of 14 amino acids. The V and J ends lost 0 bases and 15 bases, in that order; junction bases with no gene match: 7. Looked up from germline, CDR1 is SGHRS and CDR2 is YFSETQ. The DNA of the CDR3 is TGCGCCAGCAGCTTGGTTGGGACTAGCGGGTCTCCGTTCTTC. Residues: CASSLVGTSGSPFF.

The chain uses TRBV5-8 and TRBJ2-1, with 8 bases matching TRBD1. Germline V lookup: CDR1 SGHTS, CDR2 YDEGEE. The J segment lost 6 bases and the V segment lost 0 bases, leaving 5 bases of the junction unmatched. There are 15 residues in the CDR3. The CDR3, as DNA: TGTGCCAGCAGCTTGGGTCAGGGGGCTTTCAATGAGCAGTTCTTC. It translates to CASSLGQGAFNEQFF.

The rearrangement links TRBV15 to TRBJ2-1; the D gene could be TRBD1 or TRBD2 (5 bases each). V gave up 4 bases and J gave up 9 bases, with 22 bases separating them. Germline CDR1 is LNHNV and CDR2 is YYDKDF (reference sequence). The CDR3 has 16 amino acids. The CDR3 DNA reads TGTGCCACCAGCACAGGGTCGGGGAAAAGTAGAGCTGAGCAGTTCTTC. This encodes CATSTGSGKSRAEQFF.

The chain joins TRBV6-4 to TRBJ2-7, with TRBD1 matching over 8 bases. Germline trimming cut 3 bases from V and 5 bases from J; bases unmatched to any gene: 15. The CDR3 extends over 17 amino acids. Looked up from germline, CDR1 is MRHNA and CDR2 is SNTAGT. CDR3 protein: CASSDLGKTGELNEQYF. The CDR3 DNA reads as TGTGCCAGCAGTGATTTGGGCAAGACAGGGGAATTGAACGAGCAGTACTTC.